This record covers a single T cell receptor beta chain. Its specificity is not known. This CDR3 contains 15 residues. The J segment lost 0 bases and the V segment lost 6 bases, leaving 3 bases of the junction unmatched. Germline V gene lookup returns CDR1 SNHLY and CDR2 FYNNEI. Sequenced by immunoSEQ multiplex PCR; TCRdb stores in-frame clones only, minus some. This repertoire shows about 84,000 clones, approximately 84% found once; its top ten account for around 2.7%. The sample is drawn from a study of PD-1 blockade in mismatch repair-deficient tumors. Study-wide results and limits: Rapid post-treatment expansion, then contraction, generally preceding radiologic response, marked tumor-resident clones.

Mismatch repair deficiency was confirmed in all patients, by PCR or immunohistochemistry. TCRs were sequenced from three patients responding to pembrolizumab. The receptor comes from an adult with mismatch repair-deficient cancer. The chain is built from TRBV2 and TRBJ1-5; 9 nucleotides align to TRBD1. The sample consisted of peripheral blood, taken 12 weeks after starting pembrolizumab. The CDR3 DNA reads TGTGCCAGCAGACAGGGGGCGAATAGCAATCAGCCCCAGCATTTT. Its protein is CASRQGANSNQPQHF.